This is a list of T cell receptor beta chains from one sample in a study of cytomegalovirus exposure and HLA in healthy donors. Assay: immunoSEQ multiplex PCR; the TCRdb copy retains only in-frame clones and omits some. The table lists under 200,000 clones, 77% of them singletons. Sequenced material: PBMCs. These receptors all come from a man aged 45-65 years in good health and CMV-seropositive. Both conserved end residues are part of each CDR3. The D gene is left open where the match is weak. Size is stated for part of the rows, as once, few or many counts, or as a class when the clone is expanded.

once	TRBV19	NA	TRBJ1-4	CASSITGTEKLFF	TGTGCCAGTAGTATTACAGGGACTGAAAAACTGTTTTTT
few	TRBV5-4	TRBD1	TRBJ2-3	CASSHGVTGESTDTQYF	TGTGCCAGCAGCCACGGCGTCACAGGGGAAAGCACAGATACGCAGTATTTT
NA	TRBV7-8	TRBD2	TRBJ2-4	CASSLERGGQNIQYF	TGTGCCAGCAGCTTGGAGCGGGGGGGGCAAAACATTCAGTACTTC
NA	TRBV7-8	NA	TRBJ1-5	CASSLFMLTDGQPQHF	TGTGCCAGCAGCTTATTTATGTTGACTGACGGTCAGCCCCAGCATTTT
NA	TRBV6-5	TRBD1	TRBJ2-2	CASSYRGWYTGELFF	TGTGCCAGCAGCTACAGGGGATGGTATACCGGGGAGCTGTTTTTT
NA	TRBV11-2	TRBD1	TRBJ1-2	CASSPGQGSYGYTF	TGTGCCAGCAGCCCAGGACAGGGTAGCTATGGCTACACCTTC
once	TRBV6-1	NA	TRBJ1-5	CASGGRADLNQPQHF	TGTGCCAGCGGGGGGAGAGCCGACCTCAATCAGCCCCAGCATTTT
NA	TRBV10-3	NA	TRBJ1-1	CAISVGIGDRGTEAFF	TGTGCCATCAGTGTAGGGATAGGGGATCGCGGCACTGAAGCTTTCTTT
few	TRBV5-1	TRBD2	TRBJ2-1	CASSAGTSGYEQFF	TGCGCCAGCAGCGCGGGGACTAGCGGATATGAGCAGTTCTTC
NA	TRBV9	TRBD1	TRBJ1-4	CASSEGPRTGGKLFF	TGTGCCAGCAGCGAGGGGCCCCGGACAGGGGGAAAACTGTTTTTT
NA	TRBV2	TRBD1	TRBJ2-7	CASNSGTGTYEQYF	TGTGCCAGCAATTCCGGGACAGGGACCTACGAGCAGTACTTC
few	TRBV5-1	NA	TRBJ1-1	CASSSQGPGNTEAFF	TGCGCCAGCAGCTCACAGGGTCCAGGGAACACTGAAGCTTTCTTT
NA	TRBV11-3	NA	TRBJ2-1	CASSLEPGSSYNEQFF	TGTGCCAGCAGCTTAGAGCCGGGAAGCTCCTACAATGAGCAGTTCTTC
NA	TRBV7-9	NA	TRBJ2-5	CASSPGGGGKQETQYF	TGTGCCAGCAGCCCCGGTGGGGGGGGCAAACAAGAGACCCAGTACTTC
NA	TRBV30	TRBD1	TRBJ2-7	CAWSPPLDRGFSPANYEQYF	TGTGCCTGGAGTCCCCCCTTAGACAGGGGTTTCAGTCCCGCCAACTACGAGCAGTACTTC
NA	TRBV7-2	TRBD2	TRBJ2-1	CASSLLAGGPGNEQFF	TGTGCCAGCAGCTTACTAGCGGGGGGGCCTGGGAATGAGCAGTTCTTC
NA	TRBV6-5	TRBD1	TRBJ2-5	CASSSGGETQYF	TGTGCCAGCAGTTCAGGGGGAGAGACCCAGTACTTC
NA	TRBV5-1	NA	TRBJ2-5	CASSLAMETQYF	TGCGCCAGCAGCTTGGCCATGGAGACCCAGTACTTC
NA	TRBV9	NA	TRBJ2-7	CASSTGMSSYEQYF	TGTGCCAGCAGCACAGGAATGAGCTCCTACGAGCAGTACTTC
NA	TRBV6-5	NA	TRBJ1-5	CASSYSGQNNQPQHF	TGTGCCAGCAGTTACTCGGGGCAGAACAATCAGCCCCAGCATTTT
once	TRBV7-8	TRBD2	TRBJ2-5	CASRRLAGAGETQYF	TGTGCCAGCAGACGACTAGCGGGGGCGGGGGAGACCCAGTACTTC
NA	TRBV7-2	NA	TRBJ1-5	CASSLVVEAYQPQHF	TGTGCCAGCAGCTTAGTAGTCGAGGCCTATCAGCCCCAGCATTTT
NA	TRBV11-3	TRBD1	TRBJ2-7	CASSPGQGKTYEQYF	TGTGCCAGCAGCCCGGGACAGGGGAAGACCTACGAGCAGTACTTC
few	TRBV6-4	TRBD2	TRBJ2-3	CASSPGTSGQDTQYF	TGTGCCAGCAGCCCGGGGACTAGCGGGCAAGATACGCAGTATTTT
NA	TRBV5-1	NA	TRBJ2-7	CASSLAPDSSYGQYF	TGCGCCAGCAGCTTGGCTCCGGACTCGTCCTACGGGCAGTACTTC
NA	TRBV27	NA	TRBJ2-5	CASSFNRGARETQYF	TGTGCCAGCAGTTTTAACCGGGGGGCGCGTGAGACCCAGTACTTC
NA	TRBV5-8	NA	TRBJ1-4	CASSLEGTTTNEKLFF	TGTGCCAGCAGCTTGGAGGGGACAACTACTAATGAAAAACTGTTTTTT
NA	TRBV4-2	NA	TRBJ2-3	CASSQDGASTDTQYF	TGTGCCAGCAGCCAAGATGGGGCTAGCACAGATACGCAGTATTTT
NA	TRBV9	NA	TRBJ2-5	CASSDREPGETQYF	TGTGCCAGCAGCGACCGGGAACCTGGGGAGACCCAGTACTTC
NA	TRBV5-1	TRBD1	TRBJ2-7	CASRTGNHEQYF	TGCGCCAGCAGGACAGGGAACCACGAGCAGTACTTC
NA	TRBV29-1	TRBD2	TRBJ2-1	CSAGGGRPDNEQFF	TGCAGCGCCGGGGGGGGGCGACCCGACAATGAGCAGTTCTTC
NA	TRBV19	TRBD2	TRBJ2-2	CASTGLAGTGELFF	TGTGCCAGTACGGGACTAGCGGGGACCGGGGAGCTGTTTTTT
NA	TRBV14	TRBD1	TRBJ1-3	CASSVQGYGNTIYF	TGTGCCAGCAGCGTACAGGGGTATGGAAACACCATATATTTT
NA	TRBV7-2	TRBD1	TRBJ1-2	CASSQNQGDYGYTF	TGTGCCAGCAGCCAAAATCAGGGGGACTATGGCTACACCTTC
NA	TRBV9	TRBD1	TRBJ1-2	CASSVVRDRVCYGYTF	TGTGCCAGCAGCGTAGTAAGGGACAGGGTTTGCTATGGCTACACCTTC
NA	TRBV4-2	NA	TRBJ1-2	CASSPEYRRKSGYTF	TGTGCCAGCAGCCCAGAGTACAGGAGAAAGTCTGGCTACACCTTC
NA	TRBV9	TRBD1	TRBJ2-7	CASSAAGQGFYEQYF	TGTGCCAGCAGCGCAGCAGGACAGGGGTTCTACGAGCAGTACTTC
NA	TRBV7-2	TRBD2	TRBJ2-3	CASSIASGGGTDTQYF	TGTGCCAGCAGCATAGCTAGCGGGGGAGGCACAGATACGCAGTATTTT
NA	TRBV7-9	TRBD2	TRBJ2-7	CASSFGTSSYEQYF	TGTGCCAGCAGCTTCGGGACTAGCTCCTACGAGCAGTACTTC
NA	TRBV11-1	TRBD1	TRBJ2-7	CASSRRQGFEQYF	TGTGCCAGCAGCCGGCGACAGGGTTTCGAGCAGTACTTC
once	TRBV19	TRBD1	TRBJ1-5	CASSTGGGNQPQHF	TGTGCCAGTAGTACAGGGGGCGGCAATCAGCCCCAGCATTTT
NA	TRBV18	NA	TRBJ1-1	CASSPRDNPQDPEAFF	TGTGCCAGCTCACCCCGGGACAACCCTCAAGACCCTGAAGCTTTCTTT
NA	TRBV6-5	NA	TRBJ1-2	CASSYSIRGDYGYTF	TGTGCCAGCAGTTACTCGATTCGGGGGGACTATGGCTACACCTTC
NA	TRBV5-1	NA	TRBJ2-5	CASSSGPSAQETQYF	TGCGCCAGCAGCTCCGGCCCTAGCGCTCAAGAGACCCAGTACTTC
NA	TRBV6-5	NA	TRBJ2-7	CACKSSYEQYF	TGTGCCTGTAAGAGCTCCTACGAGCAGTACTTC
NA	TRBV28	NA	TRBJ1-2	CASSLLQTYGYTF	TGTGCCAGCAGTTTATTACAGACCTATGGCTACACCTTC
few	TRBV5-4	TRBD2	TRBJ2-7	CASSLGQRGDYEQYF	TGTGCCAGCAGCTTGGGCCAGCGGGGGGACTACGAGCAGTACTTC
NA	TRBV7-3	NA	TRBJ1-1	CASSLMALTVRAEAFF	TGTGCCAGCAGCTTAATGGCCCTAACAGTCCGAGCTGAAGCTTTCTTT
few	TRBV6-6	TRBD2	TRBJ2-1	CASRDSGGAYNEQFF	TGTGCCAGCAGGGACAGCGGGGGGGCCTACAATGAGCAGTTCTTC
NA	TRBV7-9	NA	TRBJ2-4	CASSSPGSNLAKNIQYF	TGTGCCAGCAGCTCGCCGGGGTCTAACTTAGCCAAAAACATTCAGTACTTC
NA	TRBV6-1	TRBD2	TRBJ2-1	CASSEDGTSGGSNEQFF	TGTGCCAGCAGTGAAGATGGGACTAGCGGGGGGAGTAATGAGCAGTTCTTC
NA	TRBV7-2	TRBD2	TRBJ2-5	CASSPSGTTQETQYF	TGTGCCAGCAGCCCTAGTGGGACTACACAAGAGACCCAGTACTTC
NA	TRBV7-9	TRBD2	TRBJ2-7	CASSPGGAIDYEQYF	TGTGCCAGCAGCCCCGGGGGGGCAATCGACTACGAGCAGTACTTC
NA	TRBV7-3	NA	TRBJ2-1	CASSPRGPRDNEQFF	TGTGCCAGCAGCCCGCGGGGCCCCCGGGACAATGAGCAGTTCTTC
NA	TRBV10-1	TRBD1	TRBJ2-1	CASSDGQGDYNEQFF	TGCGCCAGCAGTGACGGACAGGGGGATTACAATGAGCAGTTCTTC
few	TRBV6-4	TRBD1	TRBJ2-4	CASSKTGEKNIQYF	TGTGCCAGCAGTAAGACAGGGGAAAAAAACATTCAGTACTTC
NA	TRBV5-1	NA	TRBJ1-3	CASSLETAGNTIYF	TGCGCCAGCAGCTTGGAAACAGCAGGAAACACCATATATTTT
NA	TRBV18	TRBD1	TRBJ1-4	CASSPRQGVNEKLFF	TGTGCCAGCTCACCACGACAGGGGGTCAATGAAAAACTGTTTTTT
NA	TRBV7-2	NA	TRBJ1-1	CASSPFQGGTEAFF	TGTGCCAGCAGCCCCTTCCAGGGAGGCACTGAAGCTTTCTTT